One sample yielded the 27 T cell receptor beta chains listed below, sequenced in a study of blood T cell repertoires in COVID-19. TCRdb's table, derived via immunoSEQ multiplex PCR, lists solely in-frame clones and lacks some. In the table there are roughly 180,000 clones, around four fifths of which are singletons. The sequencing input was PBMCs or T cells enriched from blood (not recorded which). The receptors come from a woman between 45 and 65 years old who had recovered from COVID-19.

The chain is built from TRBV21-1 and TRBJ1-6. TRBV21-1 is termed a pseudogene. CDR3 length equals 14 residues. The DNA for the CDR3 is TGTGCCAGCAGCAACCGGGGCAGACGGGAGCCCCTCCACTTT. As protein: CASSNRGRREPLHF.

This sequence joins TRBV5-1 and TRBJ1-6; 7 nucleotides line up with TRBD1. Germline V lookup: CDR1 SGHRS, CDR2 YFSETQ. J lost 9 bases, V lost 0 bases, and 9 bases had no gene match. This CDR3 contains 16 residues. CDR3 in amino acids: CASSLVTDRVSSPLHF. CDR3 coding DNA: TGCGCCAGCAGCTTGGTAACCGACAGGGTTAGTTCACCCCTCCACTTT.

V and J are TRBV5-1 and TRBJ1-1; a weak D match, TRBD1 (6 bases). This CDR3 contains 14 residues. From germline, CDR1 is SGHRS and CDR2 YFSETQ. V lost 2 bases and J lost 1, with 9 bases in between. The CDR3 region has the DNA TGCGCCAGCAGCTTAGGGACAAAGAACACTGAAGCTTTCTTT. Its protein is CASSLGTKNTEAFF.

The chain combines TRBV6-6 with TRBJ2-1; the D gene is possibly TRBD1 (5 bases). This CDR3 spans 12 amino acids. Germline-derived CDR1 and CDR2 are MNHNY and SVGAGI (reference sequence). The V and J ends lost 6 bases and 6 bases respectively, with 9 bases between them. The CDR3 spells CASRDRFNEQFF. The CDR3 nucleotides read TGTGCCAGCAGAGACAGATTCAATGAGCAGTTCTTC.

The chain combines TRBV19 with TRBJ2-1; D is ambiguous. This CDR3 is built from 15 residues. Germline V gene lookup returns CDR1 LNHDA and CDR2 SQIVND (reference sequence). V shed 5 bases and J shed 0 bases, with 11 bases lying between them. In DNA, the CDR3 is TGTGCCAGTAGTTCATATATGAGCTCCTACAATGAGCAGTTCTTC. The encoded protein is CASSSYMSSYNEQFF.

This clone has just one count. This chain uses TRBV28 with TRBJ1-5, with D unresolved. The CDR3 is 14 amino acids. The germline V gene encodes CDR1 MDHEN and CDR2 SYDVKM. Trimming removed 6 bases from V and 0 bases from J, with 9 bases in between. The CDR3 protein is CASRPGNSNQPQHF. Written as DNA, the CDR3 is TGTGCCAGCAGGCCGGGTAATAGCAATCAGCCCCAGCATTTT.

The gene calls are TRBV7-9 and TRBJ1-1; D is undetermined. V was pared by 2 bases and J by 11 bases, with 12 bases between. This CDR3 spans 12 amino acids. Germline V gene lookup returns CDR1 SEHNR and CDR2 FQNEAQ (reference sequence). The CDR3 loop is CASSLTERKAFF. CDR3 bases: TGTGCCAGCAGCTTAACTGAGAGAAAGGCTTTCTTT.

The V call is TRBV6-2 or TRBV6-3, the J call TRBJ1-2; D is possibly TRBD1 (6 bases). The germline V gene encodes CDR1 MNHEY and CDR2 SVGEGT. V lost 5 bases and J lost 5, with 9 bases in between. The CDR3 is 12 residues long. CDR3 bases: TGTGCCAGCAGTGACACAGGGTATGGCTACACCTTC. Its translation: CASSDTGYGYTF.

J is TRBJ2-3 and V is TRBV4-2, with TRBD1 matching 8 bases. This CDR3 is 16 amino acids long. V lost 1 base and J lost 5; bases outside the gene matches: 8. Germline V CDR1 and CDR2: LGHNA, YNFKEQ. In nucleotides, the CDR3 is TGTGCCAGCAGCCAAGGGGGGGCAGGGGGCCTAGATACGCAGTATTTT. This encodes CASSQGGAGGLDTQYF.

This chain joins TRBV10-3 and TRBJ2-6; a possible D gene is TRBD1 (6 bases). Germline V CDR1 and CDR2: ENHRY, SYGVKD. V was pared by 7 bases and J by 2 bases, with 12 bases between. The CDR3 is made up of 15 amino acids. The CDR3 sequence: CAIMGQSPGANVLTF. For the CDR3, the DNA is TGTGCCATCATGGGACAAAGTCCTGGGGCCAACGTCCTGACTTTC.

This sequence joins TRBV10-2 and TRBJ2-2; D is unclear. V lost 6 bases, J lost 4 bases, and 9 bases lay in between. Germline assignment: CDR1 WSHSY and CDR2 SAAADI. The CDR3 spans 13 residues. The CDR3 region is CASRSPRTGELFF. The CDR3 DNA follows: TGCGCCAGCAGATCCCCGCGCACCGGGGAGCTGTTTTTT.

This chain joins TRBV28 and TRBJ2-7; 7 positions agree with TRBD2. The CDR3 contains 15 residues. CDR1 and CDR2 from the germline V gene are MDHEN and SYDVKM. The V segment lost 7 bases and the J segment 4 bases; nucleotides outside the gene matches: 13. The CDR3 sequence is CASKESGVAGYEQYV. CDR3 coding DNA: TGTGCCAGCAAAGAGAGCGGGGTCGCCGGGTACGAGCAGTACGTC.

V gene TRBV4-3 combines with J gene TRBJ2-1, with TRBD1 as a possible D gene (5 bases). This CDR3 is 16 amino acids long. CDR1 LGHNA and CDR2 YSLEER come from the germline V gene. The V end was cut by 0 bases, the J end by 4 bases, with 13 bases between. This CDR3 reads CASSQDQAGPYNEQFF. The CDR3 DNA reads as TGCGCCAGCAGCCAAGATCAAGCAGGGCCTTACAATGAGCAGTTCTTC.

CDR3 in amino acids: CATSKMAGLDTEAFF. CDR3 nucleotide sequence: TGTGCCACCAGCAAAATGGCAGGGTTGGACACTGAAGCTTTCTTT. The V call is TRBV15, the J call TRBJ1-1; D possibly corresponds to TRBD1 (5 bases). The germline gives CDR1 LNHNV, CDR2 YYDKDF (reference sequence). Trimming took 4 bases from V and 3 from J, leaving 15 bases between them. The CDR3 contains 15 residues.

This rearrangement joins TRBV28 to TRBJ1-1; possibly TRBD1 for D (5 bases). Germline CDR1 and CDR2: MDHEN and SYDVKM. The CDR3 sequence is 14 residues long. The ends were cut back, 0 bases at V and 5 bases at J, with 10 bases in the middle. CDR3 region: CASSLWRGGTEAFF. In DNA, the CDR3 is TGTGCCAGCAGTTTATGGAGGGGAGGTACTGAAGCTTTCTTT.

With respect to this clone: The junction and the germline gene differ at one end; a read error may be behind it. The chain links TRBV3-1 (or the pseudogene TRBV3-2) to TRBJ2-7, with 9 bases that match TRBD1. CDR3 length: 13 residues. Germline assignment: CDR1 LGHDT and CDR2 YNNKEL (reference sequence). CDR3 region: CASSQDRDRAAFF. The CDR3 DNA is TGTGCCAGCAGCCAAGATCGGGACAGGGCCGCATTTTTC.

The chain has TRBV2 and TRBJ2-2, with 7 positions matching TRBD1. Unmatched junction bases numbered 5, after V lost 7 bases and J lost 0 bases. This CDR3 contains 15 residues. The V gene's germline CDR1 is SNHLY and CDR2 FYNNEI. The CDR3 loop reads CASTDRESNTGELFF. The CDR3 DNA reads TGTGCCAGCACAGACAGGGAGTCGAACACCGGGGAGCTGTTTTTT.

This chain connects TRBV23-1 to TRBJ1-1; weak D call: TRBD1 (5 bases). TRBV23-1 is known as an ORF, though its function is uncertain. Trimming pared 3 bases from V and 2 bases from J, leaving 13 bases between. The CDR3 contains 15 residues. The CDR3 reads CASSQGGPANTEAFF. The CDR3 DNA follows: TGCGCCAGCAGTCAGGGGGGACCGGCTAACACTGAAGCTTTCTTT.

This clone occurred a few times. The J gene is TRBJ1-5, the V gene TRBV15; weak D call: TRBD1 (6 bases). V was cut by 4 bases and J by 7 bases, with 11 bases left in between. Germline V gives CDR1 LNHNV, CDR2 YYDKDF (reference sequence). The CDR3 is made up of 13 amino acids. The CDR3 DNA sequence: TGTGCCACCAGCATGGGAAGGGGGCAGCCCCAGCATTTT. Protein: CATSMGRGQPQHF. Together with reference TRBV15 and TRBJ1-5, the CDR3 gives the full variable domain: DAMVIQNPRYQVTQFGKPVTLSCSQTLNHNVMYWYQQKSSQAPKLLFHYYDKDFNNEADTPDNFQSRRPNTSFCFLDIRSPGLGDTAMYLCATSMGRGQPQHFGDGTRLSIL.

A single count supports this clone. This chain connects TRBV2 to TRBJ1-5, with 7 positions matching TRBD1. The CDR3 runs to 14 residues. Germline V gene data show CDR1 as SNHLY and CDR2 as FYNNEI. Germline trimming cut 4 bases from V and 4 bases from J; bases unmatched to any gene: 4. For the CDR3, the DNA is TGTGCCAGCAGTGCCGGGACAGTGAATCAGCCCCAGCATTTT. It codes for CASSAGTVNQPQHF.

V gene TRBV9 combines with J gene TRBJ2-7; TRBD1 matches 9 bases. Germline values: CDR1 SGDLS, CDR2 YYNGEE. The V and J ends lost 4 bases and 6 bases, in that order; junction bases with no gene match: 8. The CDR3 loop spans 14 amino acids. In DNA form, the CDR3 reads TGTGCCAGCAGCCCCGGGGACAGGGTCTCCGAGCAGTACGTC. Translating gives CASSPGDRVSEQYV.

This chain links TRBV19 with TRBJ1-5, with 9 bases lining up with TRBD1. The CDR3 is 16 residues long. Trimming cost V 3 bases and J 3 bases; bases outside gene matches: 6. CDR1 LNHDA and CDR2 SQIVND come from the germline V gene (reference sequence). In DNA, the CDR3 is TGTGCCAGTAGTATGCTCGACAGGGGGAACAATCAGCCCCAGCATTTT. It yields the protein CASSMLDRGNNQPQHF.

The rearrangement links TRBV19 to TRBJ1-5; D ambiguous. The CDR3 is 13 residues long. Germline CDR1 LNHDA, CDR2 SQIVND (reference sequence). V was clipped by 5 bases and J by 3 bases, with 8 bases between them. CDR3: CASSWRANQPQHF. The DNA of the CDR3 is TGTGCCAGTAGTTGGAGAGCCAATCAGCCCCAGCATTTT. The full variable domain, completed using reference TRBV19 and TRBJ1-5, is DGGITQSPKYLFRKEGQNVTLSCEQNLNHDAMYWYRQDPGQGLRLIYYSQIVNDFQKGDIAEGYSVSREKKESFPLTVTSAQKNPTAFYLCASSWRANQPQHFGDGTRLSIL.

The genes are TRBV11-1 and TRBJ1-1; D is uncertain. CDR1 is SGHAT, CDR2 FQDESV, per germline (reference sequence). Between the trimmed V and J ends, which lost 2 bases and 1 base, there was a span of 8 bases. This CDR3 region has 14 residues. The CDR3 reads CASSLWAGNTEAFF. The CDR3 region has the DNA TGTGCCAGCAGCTTATGGGCAGGGAACACTGAAGCTTTCTTT.

This chain joins TRBV16 and TRBJ2-1, with a tentative D call TRBD1 (5 bases). Looked up from germline, CDR1 is KGHSY and CDR2 is FQNENV. V was pared by 2 bases and J by 7 bases, with 9 bases between. CDR3 length: 13 amino acids. The CDR3 reads CASSQQGHNEQFF. The CDR3 region has the DNA TGTGCCAGCAGCCAACAGGGCCATAATGAGCAGTTCTTC.

The chain has TRBV29-1 and TRBJ1-2; unclear D gene. CDR3 size: 15 residues. Germline V lookup: CDR1 SQVTM, CDR2 ANQGSEA. Trimming pared 4 bases from V and 2 bases from J, leaving 17 bases between. CDR3 sequence reads: CSVGVGLGRNYGYTF. The CDR3, as DNA: TGCAGCGTTGGGGTCGGGCTCGGGAGGAACTATGGCTACACCTTC.

As DNA, the CDR3 is TGTGCCAGCAGCTTAGGGGCAGGGGGCGGAAACACCATATATTTT. This codes for CASSLGAGGGNTIYF. The chain is built from TRBV7-2 and TRBJ1-3; 8 nucleotides align to TRBD1. Trimming cost V 1 base and J 4 bases; bases outside gene matches: 3. The germline V gene encodes CDR1 SGHTA and CDR2 FQGNSA. The CDR3 runs to 15 residues.